The T cell receptor (beta chain) under discussion was sequenced for a study of T-cell memory formation after mild COVID-19. Trimming pared 1 base from V and 2 bases from J, leaving 8 bases between. The CDR3 is 14 residues long. CDR1 and CDR2 from the germline V gene are KGHSH and LQKENI. TCRdb ran MiXCR on the 5' RACE reads and lists one entry per CDR3 protein. The table lists roughly 310,000 distinct CDR3 sequences, about 15% of them singletons, with around 23% in the top ten. Sequencing was done on a sample of PBMCs or a T cell subset sorted from them (not recorded which). This sequence joins TRBV18 and TRBJ2-5, with D uncertain. The clonotype was recovered from a man aged 18 to 30 who had mild COVID-19 (a few samples of this study predate the infection). Cell type and time point are not known. CDR3: CASSPRRGQETQYF. The CDR3 nucleotides read TGTGCCAGCTCACCACGCAGAGGTCAAGAGACCCAGTACTTC.